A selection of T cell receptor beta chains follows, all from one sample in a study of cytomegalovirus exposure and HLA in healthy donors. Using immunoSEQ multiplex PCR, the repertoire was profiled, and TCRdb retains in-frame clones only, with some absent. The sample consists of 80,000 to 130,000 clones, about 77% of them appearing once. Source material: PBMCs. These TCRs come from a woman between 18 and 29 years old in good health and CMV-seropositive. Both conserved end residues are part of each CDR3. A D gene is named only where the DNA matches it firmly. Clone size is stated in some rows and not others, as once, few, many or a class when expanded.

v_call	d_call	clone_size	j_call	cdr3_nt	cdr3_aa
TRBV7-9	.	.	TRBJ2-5	TGTGCCAGCAGCGAAACCAGGAAGTCCCAAGAGACCCAGTACTTC	CASSETRKSQETQYF
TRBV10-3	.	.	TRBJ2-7	TGTGCCATCAGTGAAAGCACAGCCTCCTACGAGCAGTACTTC	CAISESTASYEQYF
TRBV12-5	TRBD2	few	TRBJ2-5	TGTGCTAGTGGTTTGGCGGGAGGGGAGACCCAGTACTTC	CASGLAGGETQYF
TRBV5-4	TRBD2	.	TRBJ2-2	TGTGCCAGCAGCGTGACTAGCGGGTCCGGGGAGCTGTTTTTT	CASSVTSGSGELFF
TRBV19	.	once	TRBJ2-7	TGTGCCAGTAGTTCCACCGGGACACCTTTATTGGTATTC	CASSSTGTPLLVF
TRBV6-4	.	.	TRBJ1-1	TGTGCCAGCAGGGGGACATACAAGAACACTGAAGCTTTCTTT	CASRGTYKNTEAFF
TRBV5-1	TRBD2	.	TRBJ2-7	TGCGCCAGCAGCTCCAGCGGGAACTACGAGCAGTACTTC	CASSSSGNYEQYF
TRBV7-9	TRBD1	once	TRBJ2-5	TGTGCCAGCAGCTTATACAGGGGGCAAGAGACCCAGTACTTC	CASSLYRGQETQYF
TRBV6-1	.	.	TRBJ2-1	TGTGCCAGCAGTCTAGCGACAAGCTCCTACAATGAGCAGTTCTTC	CASSLATSSYNEQFF
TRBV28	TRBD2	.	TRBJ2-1	TGTGCCAGCAGTCCACCGGGACTAGTGTTGTACAATGAGCAGTTCTTC	CASSPPGLVLYNEQFF
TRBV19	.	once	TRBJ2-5	TGTGCCAGTAGTATAGCTCTACCGGAGACCCAGTACTTC	CASSIALPETQYF
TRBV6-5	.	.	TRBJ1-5	TGTGCCAGCAGTCGGGATAGCAATCAGCCCCAGCATTTT	CASSRDSNQPQHF
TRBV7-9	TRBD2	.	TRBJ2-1	TGTGCCAGCAGCCGCATAACCGGGACTAACAATGAGCAGTTCTTC	CASSRITGTNNEQFF
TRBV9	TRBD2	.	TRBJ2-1	TGTGCCAGCAGCGTAGCGGGAGGGCCCTGGGGTGAGCAGTTCTTC	CASSVAGGPWGEQFF
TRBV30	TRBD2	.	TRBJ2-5	TGTGCCTGGAGTGTGGGTGTGCAGCTAGCGGGAGAGACCCAGTACTTC	CAWSVGVQLAGETQYF
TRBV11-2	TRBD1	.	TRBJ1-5	TGTGCCAGCAGCCTGGACAGGGTCAATCAGCCCCAGCATTTT	CASSLDRVNQPQHF
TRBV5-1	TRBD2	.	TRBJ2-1	TGCGCCAGCAGCCCAGGGACTAGCGGGCCAAATGAGCAGTTCTTC	CASSPGTSGPNEQFF
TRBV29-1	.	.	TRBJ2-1	TGCAGCGTTGAAGTCGCGGTGGGAGGCTCCTACAATGAGCAGTTCTTC	CSVEVAVGGSYNEQFF
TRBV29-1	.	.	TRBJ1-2	TGCAGCGTCGAGCTAAGTGTGGACTATGGCTACACCTTC	CSVELSVDYGYTF
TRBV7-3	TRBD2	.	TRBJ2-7	TGTGCCAGCAGCTTACTAGCGGGTTCCTACGAGCAGTACTTC	CASSLLAGSYEQYF
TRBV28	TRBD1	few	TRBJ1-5	TGTGCCAGCAGAACAGGGGGCACGGGTCAGCCCCAGCATTTT	CASRTGGTGQPQHF
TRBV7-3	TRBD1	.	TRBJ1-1	TGTGCCAGCAGCCCTTCCCGACAGGGGGGGCGGGGGGACACTGAAGCTTTCTTT	CASSPSRQGGRGDTEAFF
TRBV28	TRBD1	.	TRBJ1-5	TGTGCCAGCAGTCCCTTAACAGGGGGTGGTAATCAGCCCCAGCATTTT	CASSPLTGGGNQPQHF
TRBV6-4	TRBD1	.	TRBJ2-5	TGTGCCAGCAGCCCCGGGACAGGGCTAGAAGAGACCCAGTACTTC	CASSPGTGLEETQYF
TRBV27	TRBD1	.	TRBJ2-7	TGTGCCAGCAGTCCGGGACAGCCGACCCCCCGGCAGTACTTC	CASSPGQPTPRQYF